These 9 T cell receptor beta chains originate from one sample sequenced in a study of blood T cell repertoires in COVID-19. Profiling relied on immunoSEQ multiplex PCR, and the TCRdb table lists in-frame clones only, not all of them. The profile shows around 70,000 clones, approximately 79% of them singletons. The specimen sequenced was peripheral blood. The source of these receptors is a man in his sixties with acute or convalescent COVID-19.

CDR3 protein: CASSREQGISTGELFF. The CDR3 DNA reads as TGTGCCAGCTCACGGGAACAGGGAATATCCACCGGGGAGCTGTTTTTT. The chain joins TRBV18 to TRBJ2-2; D is possibly TRBD1 (6 bases). The V end was cut by 4 bases, the J end by 4 bases, with 16 bases between. Germline V gene sequence: CDR1 KGHSH, CDR2 LQKENI. The CDR3 has 16 amino acids.

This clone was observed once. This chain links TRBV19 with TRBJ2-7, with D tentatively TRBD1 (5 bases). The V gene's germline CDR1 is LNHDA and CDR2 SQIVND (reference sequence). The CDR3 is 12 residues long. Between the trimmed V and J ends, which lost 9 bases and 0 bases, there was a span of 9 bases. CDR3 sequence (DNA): TGTGCCAGCAGGGATCGCTCCTACGAGCAGTACTTC. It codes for CASRDRSYEQYF. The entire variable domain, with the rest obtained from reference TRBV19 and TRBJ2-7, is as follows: DGGITQSPKYLFRKEGQNVTLSCEQNLNHDAMYWYRQDPGQGLRLIYYSQIVNDFQKGDIAEGYSVSREKKESFPLTVTSAQKNPTAFYLCASRDRSYEQYFGPGTRLTVT.

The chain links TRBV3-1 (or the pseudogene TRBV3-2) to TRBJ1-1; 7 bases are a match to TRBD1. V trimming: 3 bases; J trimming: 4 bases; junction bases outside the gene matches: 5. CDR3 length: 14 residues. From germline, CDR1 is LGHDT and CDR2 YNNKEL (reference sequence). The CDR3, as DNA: TGTGCCAGCAGCCATCTCACAGGGGCCACTGAAGCTTTCTTT. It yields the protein CASSHLTGATEAFF.

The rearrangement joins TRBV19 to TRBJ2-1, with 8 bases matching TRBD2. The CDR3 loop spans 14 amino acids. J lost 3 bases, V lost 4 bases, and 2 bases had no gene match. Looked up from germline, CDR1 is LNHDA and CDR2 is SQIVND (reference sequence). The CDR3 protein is CASSSLAGYNEQFF. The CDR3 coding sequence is TGTGCCAGTAGTAGTCTAGCGGGCTACAATGAGCAGTTCTTC.

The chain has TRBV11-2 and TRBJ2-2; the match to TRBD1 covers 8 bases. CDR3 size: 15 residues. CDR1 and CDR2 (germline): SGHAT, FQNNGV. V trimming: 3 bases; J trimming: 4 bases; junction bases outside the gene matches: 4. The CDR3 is CASSLAGGPTGELFF. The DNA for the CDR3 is TGTGCCAGCAGCTTGGCAGGGGGCCCCACCGGGGAGCTGTTTTTT.

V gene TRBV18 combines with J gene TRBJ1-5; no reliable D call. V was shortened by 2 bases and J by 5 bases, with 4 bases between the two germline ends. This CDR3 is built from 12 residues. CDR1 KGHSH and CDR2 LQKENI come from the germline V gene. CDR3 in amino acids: CASSPSDQPQHF. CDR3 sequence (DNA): TGTGCCAGCTCACCAAGCGATCAGCCCCAGCATTTT.

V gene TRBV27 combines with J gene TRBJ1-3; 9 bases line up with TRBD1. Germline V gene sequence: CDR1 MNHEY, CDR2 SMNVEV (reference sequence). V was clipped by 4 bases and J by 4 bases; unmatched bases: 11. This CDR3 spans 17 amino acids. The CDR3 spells CASSSIYRTGVGNTIYF. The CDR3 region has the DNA TGTGCCAGCAGTTCTATATATCGGACAGGGGTCGGAAACACCATATATTTT.

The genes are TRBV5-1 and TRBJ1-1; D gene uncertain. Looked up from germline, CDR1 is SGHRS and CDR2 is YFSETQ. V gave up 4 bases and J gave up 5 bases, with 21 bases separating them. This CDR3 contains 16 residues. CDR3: CASSVQNQGLSTEAFF. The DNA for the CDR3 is TGCGCCAGCAGCGTTCAGAACCAAGGACTCTCGACTGAAGCTTTCTTT.

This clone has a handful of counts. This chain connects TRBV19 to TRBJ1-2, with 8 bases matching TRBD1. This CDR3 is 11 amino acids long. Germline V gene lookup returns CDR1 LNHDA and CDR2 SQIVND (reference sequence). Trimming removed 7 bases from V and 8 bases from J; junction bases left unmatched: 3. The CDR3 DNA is TGTGCCAGTACGGACAGGGCGGGCTACACCTTC. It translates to CASTDRAGYTF.